This T cell receptor (beta chain) is drawn from a study of human T cells and chemical hapten exposure. Indicated time point: pre-sensitization, week 0. Treatment meaning: therapeutic diphenylcyclopropenone sensitization with weekly scalp DPC. Study results and limitations: No alteration of TCRs above 1 in 1000 frequency was seen with DPC sensitization.

MiXCR, run by TCRdb on the RACE reads, gives a single entry per CDR3 protein. There are about 380,000 distinct CDR3 sequences in the sample; roughly 5.3% occur only once, and around 2.6% lies in the top ten. The table lists this clonotype with a few counts. What it recognizes is unknown. Germline V gene data show CDR1 as SEHNR and CDR2 as FQNEAQ (reference sequence). V was clipped by 7 bases and J by 1 base, with 5 bases between them. This CDR3 region has 13 residues. The genes are TRBV7-9 and TRBJ2-6; D remains ambiguous. Sequencing used whole blood, obtained in connection with sensitization to the hapten diphenylcyclopropenone (DPC). This sequence originates from a woman in her 50s with alopecia areata. Some clones in this sample may be carry-over from other donors' samples. CDR3 sequence reads: CASTRSGANVLTF. As DNA, the CDR3 is TGTGCCAGCACCAGGTCTGGGGCCAACGTCCTGACTTTC.